This T cell receptor beta chain was obtained from a study of cytomegalovirus exposure and HLA in healthy donors. Findings and caveats of the study: The majority of TCR sequences were rare, yet some public TCRs appeared in many donors. The study labeled 164 TCR beta chains cytomegalovirus-associated.

In the case of this clone: Its antigen is currently unknown.

CDR1 SGHAT and CDR2 FQNNGV come from the germline V gene. The CDR3 runs 17 residues. Trimming pared 1 base from V and 0 bases from J, leaving 14 bases between. The donors were members of the validation cohort comprising 100 to 150 subjects, separate from the approximately 630-subject first cohort. Repertoires were generated with immunoSEQ multiplex PCR, while TCRdb's copy carries only in-frame clones and drops some. Of over 150,000 clones in the sample, roughly 91% were seen once. Source material: PBMCs. This TCR was recovered from a woman in her late teens or twenties in good health and CMV-seropositive. The gene calls are TRBV11-2 and TRBJ2-3; maybe TRBD2 (6 bases). Here the CDR3 reads CASSLGFPSGSTDTQYF. The CDR3 DNA reads as TGTGCCAGCAGCTTAGGTTTTCCCAGCGGGAGCACAGATACGCAGTATTTT.